What follows are 21 T cell receptor beta chains derived from one specimen sequenced in a study of Ad26.COV2.S vaccination and SARS-CoV-2 variants. Sequencing used immunoSEQ multiplex PCR; TCRdb keeps in-frame clones, though not all of them. Among under 550,000 clones listed, around nine tenths were seen once. Treatment here: roughly 19 received Ad26.COV2.S at low or high dose, single or two shots; 5 received placebo; per-sample allocation not given. Following the first vaccine or placebo injection, samples were taken on day 63. Here the sequenced sample was peripheral blood, taken in a trial of Ad26.COV2.S vaccine versus placebo. The receptors derive from a person between 18 and 59 years old who received the Ad26.COV2.S COVID-19 vaccine or a placebo.

The V and J genes are TRBV2 and TRBJ2-7, with D perhaps matching TRBD1 (7 bases). The germline CDR1 and CDR2 sequences are SNHLY and FYNNEI. The CDR3 loop spans 15 amino acids. V shed 2 bases and J shed 3 bases, with 14 bases lying between them. The CDR3 DNA reads as TGTGCCAGCAGTGAAACAGGGGTCGGGGGCTACGAGCAGTACTTC. Translation gives CASSETGVGGYEQYF.

V and J are TRBV10-1 and TRBJ1-6, with D maybe TRBD1 (6 bases). The V and J ends lost 6 bases and 5 bases respectively, with 17 bases between them. Germline V gene sequence: CDR1 WNHNN, CDR2 SYGVQD (reference sequence). CDR3 size: 16 residues. The CDR3 bases are TGCGCCAGCAGCTCACTCACAGGGACTGATAATTCACCCCTCCACTTT. This sequence encodes CASSSLTGTDNSPLHF.

The rearrangement uses TRBV5-1 and TRBJ2-1; unclear D gene. CDR3 size: 16 residues. V was cut by 0 bases and J by 0 bases, with 10 bases left in between. Germline assignment: CDR1 SGHRS and CDR2 YFSETQ. CDR3 in DNA: TGCGCCAGCAGCTTGGGAGCTAGAAACTCCTACAATGAGCAGTTCTTC. Residues: CASSLGARNSYNEQFF. Drawing the rest from reference TRBV5-1 and TRBJ2-1, the complete variable domain is KAGVTQTPRYLIKTRGQQVTLSCSPISGHRSVSWYQQTPGQGLQFLFEYFSETQRNKGNFPGRFSGRQFSNSRSEMNVSTLELGDSALYLCASSLGARNSYNEQFFGPGTRLTVL.

The chain is built from TRBV10-3 and TRBJ2-7; a weak D match, TRBD1 (5 bases). The V and J ends lost 2 bases and 0 bases respectively, with 11 bases between them. This CDR3 region has 15 residues. Germline lookup yields CDR1 ENHRY and CDR2 SYGVKD. The DNA for the CDR3 is TGTGCCATCAGTGAGCCCGTAGGGGACTCCTACGAGCAGTACTTC. It translates to CAISEPVGDSYEQYF.

V gene TRBV5-4 combines with J gene TRBJ1-3; TRBD1 is a possible D gene (5 bases). CDR3 length: 13 amino acids. V was cut by 1 base and J by 4 bases, with 6 bases left in between. The V gene's germline CDR1 is SGHNT and CDR2 YYREEE (reference sequence). The CDR3 bases are TGTGCCAGCAGCTTGCGACAGGGAAACACCATATATTTT. It codes for CASSLRQGNTIYF.

This clone came up a few times. The chain employs TRBV3-1 (or the pseudogene TRBV3-2) and TRBJ1-4; D is undetermined. CDR1 is LGHDT and CDR2 is YNNKEL in the germline V gene (reference sequence). The ends were cut back, 1 base at V and 5 bases at J, with 11 bases in the middle. The CDR3 is 15 amino acids. In nucleotides, the CDR3 is TGTGCCAGCAGCCAAGTACGCGGGGAGAATGAAAAACTGTTTTTT. Protein sequence: CASSQVRGENEKLFF.

The chain has TRBV25-1 and TRBJ2-5; D perhaps matches TRBD1 (6 bases). This CDR3 comprises 13 residues. Germline assignment: CDR1 MGHDK and CDR2 SYGVNS. V was shortened by 5 bases and J by 4 bases, with 11 bases between the two germline ends. The CDR3 DNA sequence: TGTGCCAGCAGTTCAGGGGAAAGAGAGACCCAGTACTTC. Translated: CASSSGERETQYF.

This clone was seen only a few times. This chain connects TRBV19 to TRBJ1-3; tentatively, D is TRBD1 (6 bases). This CDR3 is built from 15 residues. From germline, CDR1 is LNHDA and CDR2 SQIVND (reference sequence). The V end was cut by 6 bases, the J end by 0 bases, with 12 bases between. CDR3: CASSQTGLSGNTIYF. The CDR3 region has the DNA TGTGCCAGTAGCCAGACAGGTCTCTCTGGAAACACCATATATTTT.

The rearrangement links TRBV7-2 to TRBJ1-6, with D possibly TRBD1 on 6 matching bases. Trimming cost V 1 base and J 7 bases, with 11 bases left between them. The germline gives CDR1 SGHTA, CDR2 FQGNSA. The CDR3 sequence is 15 residues long. In DNA form, the CDR3 reads TGTGCCAGCAGCTTAGTCGGGACAAGGAATTCACCCCTCCACTTT. It yields the protein CASSLVGTRNSPLHF.

The rearrangement uses TRBV4-2 and TRBJ2-7; D is undetermined. The CDR3 consists of 13 residues. V lost 0 bases, J lost 3 bases, and 6 bases lay in between. The germline V gene encodes CDR1 LGHNA and CDR2 YNFKEQ. The CDR3 sequence: CASSQDTLYEQYF. In DNA, the CDR3 is TGTGCCAGCAGCCAAGATACCCTCTACGAGCAGTACTTC.

The chain uses TRBV7-2 and TRBJ1-2; D not certain. The V gene lost 0 bases and the J gene lost 3 bases, with 5 bases spanning the gap. The CDR3 length is 13 residues. Germline values: CDR1 SGHTA, CDR2 FQGNSA. CDR3 nucleotides: TGTGCCAGCAGCTTAGCCGGGGACTATGGCTACACCTTC. Its protein is CASSLAGDYGYTF.

For this clone: One end of the junction varies from germline; a read error may be responsible. This chain connects TRBV6-1 to TRBJ1-5, with 9 bases matching TRBD1. This CDR3 is built from 15 residues. Germline V CDR1 and CDR2: MNHNS, SASEGT. CDR3 DNA: TGTGCCAGCAGGGAAGGACAGGGGTTAGGTCAGCCCCAGCATTTT. Its translation is CASREGQGLGQPQHF.

The rearrangement links TRBV7-6 to TRBJ1-2; 10 bases line up with TRBD1. Germline assignment: CDR1 SGHVS and CDR2 FNYEAQ. Trimming removed 5 bases from V and 4 bases from J; junction bases left unmatched: 4. This CDR3 has 14 residues. The CDR3 here is CASSPWTGGYGYTF. CDR3 sequence (DNA): TGTGCCAGCAGCCCGTGGACAGGGGGCTATGGCTACACCTTC.

The genes are TRBV27 and TRBJ2-1, with 7 bases fitting TRBD1. The germline V gene has CDR1 MNHEY and CDR2 SMNVEV (reference sequence). V lost 6 bases to trimming and J lost 3 bases; unmatched junction nucleotides: 8. The CDR3 consists of 15 residues. In DNA form, the CDR3 reads TGTGCCAGCAGGCTAGAAGGGGGCGTCTACAATGAGCAGTTCTTC. It translates to CASRLEGGVYNEQFF.

V is TRBV28 and J is TRBJ1-1; no firm D call. The ends were cut back, 5 bases at V and 1 base at J, with 17 bases in the middle. The CDR3 extends over 16 amino acids. The germline V gene encodes CDR1 MDHEN and CDR2 SYDVKM. The CDR3 is CASSLPGGGSNTEAFF. The CDR3 region has the DNA TGTGCCAGCAGTCTCCCCGGTGGAGGCTCGAACACTGAAGCTTTCTTT.

The V call is TRBV19, the J call TRBJ2-2; no firm D call. The CDR3 is 12 amino acids. Germline CDR1 reads LNHDA; CDR2 reads SQIVND (reference sequence). Trimming removed 7 bases at V and 1 base at J, with 4 bases between. CDR3 protein: CASIGNTGELFF. The CDR3 region has the DNA TGTGCCAGTATTGGGAACACCGGGGAGCTGTTTTTT.

This clone was counted once. The chain joins TRBV5-1 to TRBJ1-1; D is uncertain. V dropped 4 bases and J dropped 0 bases, with 7 bases sitting between them. Germline-derived CDR1 and CDR2 are SGHRS and YFSETQ. The length of the CDR3 is 13 residues. The chain's CDR3 is CASSMALNTEAFF. CDR3 in DNA: TGCGCCAGCAGCATGGCCCTGAACACTGAAGCTTTCTTT.

The chain joins TRBV7-9 to TRBJ1-1, with 8 bases fitting TRBD1. The CDR3 is 15 amino acids. Per germline, CDR1 SEHNR and CDR2 FQNEAQ (reference sequence). After removal of 11 bases from V and 0 bases from J, the junction contained 11 bases not matched to a gene. CDR3 residues: CALEGTGTMNTEAFF. CDR3 bases: TGTGCCCTTGAGGGGACAGGAACGATGAACACTGAAGCTTTCTTT.

V and J are TRBV27 and TRBJ2-1; TRBD2 is a possible D gene (6 bases). Germline CDR1 and CDR2: MNHEY and SMNVEV (reference sequence). The CDR3 covers 16 residues. V lost 0 bases, J lost 8 bases, and 17 bases lay in between. The CDR3 region has the DNA TGTGCCAGCAGTTTATCTTCCTCGACTAGTTACGATGAGCAGTTCTTC. This codes for CASSLSSSTSYDEQFF.

CDR3 DNA sequence: TGTGCCAGCAGTCCGGAGACAGGGGTGGGCTATGGCTACACCTTC. It translates to CASSPETGVGYGYTF. The genes are TRBV27 and TRBJ1-2; TRBD1 aligns across 8 bases. With 5 bases clipped from V and 4 bases from J, the junction kept 9 bases outside the gene matches. CDR1 and CDR2 from the germline V gene are MNHEY and SMNVEV (reference sequence). CDR3 length equals 15 residues.

The chain is built from TRBV28 and TRBJ2-7, with 7 bases lining up with TRBD2. This CDR3 contains 11 residues. Germline CDR1 is MDHEN and CDR2 is SYDVKM. J gave up 3 bases and V 10 bases, and 3 bases lay outside the gene matches. CDR3 loop: CAIERGYEQYF. DNA of the CDR3: TGTGCCATCGAGCGGGGCTACGAGCAGTACTTC.